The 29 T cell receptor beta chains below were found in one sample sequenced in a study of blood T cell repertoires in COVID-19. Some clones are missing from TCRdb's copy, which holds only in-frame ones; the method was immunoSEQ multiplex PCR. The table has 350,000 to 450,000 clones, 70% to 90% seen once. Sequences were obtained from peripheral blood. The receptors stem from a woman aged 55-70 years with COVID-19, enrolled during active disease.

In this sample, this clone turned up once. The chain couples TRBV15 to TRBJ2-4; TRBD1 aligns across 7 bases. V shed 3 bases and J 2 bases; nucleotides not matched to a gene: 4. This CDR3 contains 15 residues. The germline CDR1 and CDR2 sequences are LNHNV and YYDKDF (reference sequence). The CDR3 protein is CATSSGDSSKNIQYF. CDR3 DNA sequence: TGTGCCACCAGCAGTGGGGACAGCTCCAAAAACATTCAGTACTTC.

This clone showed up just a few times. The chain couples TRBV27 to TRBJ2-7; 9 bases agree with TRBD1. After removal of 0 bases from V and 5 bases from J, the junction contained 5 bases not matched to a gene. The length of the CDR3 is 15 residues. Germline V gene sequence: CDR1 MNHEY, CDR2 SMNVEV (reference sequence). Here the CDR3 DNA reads TGTGCCAGCAGTTTATCATGGACAGGGGTCCACGAGCAGTACTTC. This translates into CASSLSWTGVHEQYF.

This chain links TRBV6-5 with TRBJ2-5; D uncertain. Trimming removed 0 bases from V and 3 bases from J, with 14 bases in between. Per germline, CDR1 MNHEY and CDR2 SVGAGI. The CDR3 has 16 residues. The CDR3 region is CASSYSMVALEETQYF. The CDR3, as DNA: TGTGCCAGCAGTTACTCGATGGTAGCACTTGAAGAGACCCAGTACTTC.

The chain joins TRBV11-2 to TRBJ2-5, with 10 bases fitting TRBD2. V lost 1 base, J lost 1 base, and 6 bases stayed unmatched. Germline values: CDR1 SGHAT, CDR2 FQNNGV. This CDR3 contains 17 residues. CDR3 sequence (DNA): TGTGCCAGCAGCTTAGGTGGGGCTAGCGGGGGCCAAGAGACCCAGTACTTC. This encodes CASSLGGASGGQETQYF.

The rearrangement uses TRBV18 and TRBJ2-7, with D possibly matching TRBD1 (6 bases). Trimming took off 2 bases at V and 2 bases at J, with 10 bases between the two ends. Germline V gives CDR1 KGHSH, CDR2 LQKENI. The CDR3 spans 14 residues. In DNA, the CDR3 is TGTGCCAGCTCACCAAGTGGGGGCACCTACGAGCAGTACTTC. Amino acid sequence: CASSPSGGTYEQYF.

CDR3 loop: CASGPDRAYNEQFF. The CDR3 nucleotides are TGTGCCAGTGGCCCTGACAGGGCCTACAATGAGCAGTTCTTC. The chain combines TRBV19 with TRBJ2-1; 7 bases agree with TRBD1. CDR1 is LNHDA, CDR2 SQIVND, per germline (reference sequence). CDR3 size: 14 residues. Trimming took 8 bases from V and 2 from J; bases not matched to a gene: 6.

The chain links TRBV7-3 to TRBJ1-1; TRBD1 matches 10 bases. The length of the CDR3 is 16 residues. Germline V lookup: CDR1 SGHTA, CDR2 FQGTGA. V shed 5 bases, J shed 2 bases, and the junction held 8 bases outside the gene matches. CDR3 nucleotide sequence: TGTGCCAGCAGCCTGACACCGACAGGGGGCAACACTGAAGCTTTCTTT. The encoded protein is CASSLTPTGGNTEAFF.

For the CDR3, the DNA is TGTGCCAGCAGCTTGGGGCAGATGAACACTGAAGCTTTCTTT. Protein sequence: CASSLGQMNTEAFF. This chain uses TRBV7-3 with TRBJ1-1; D might be TRBD1 (5 bases). V was cut by 3 bases and J by 0 bases, with 8 bases left in between. CDR3 length: 14 residues. The germline gives CDR1 SGHTA, CDR2 FQGTGA.

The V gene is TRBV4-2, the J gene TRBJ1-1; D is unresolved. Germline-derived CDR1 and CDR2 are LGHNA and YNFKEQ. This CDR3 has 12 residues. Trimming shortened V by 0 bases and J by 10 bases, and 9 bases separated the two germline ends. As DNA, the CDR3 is TGTGCCAGCAGCCAAGACCTTATCGGAGCTTTCTTT. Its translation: CASSQDLIGAFF.

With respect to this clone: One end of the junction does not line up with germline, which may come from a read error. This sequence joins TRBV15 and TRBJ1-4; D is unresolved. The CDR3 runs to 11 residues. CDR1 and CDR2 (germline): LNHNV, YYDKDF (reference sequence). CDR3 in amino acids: CATSRETKVFF. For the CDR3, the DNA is TGTGCCACCAGCAGAGAGACAAAAGTGTTTTTT.

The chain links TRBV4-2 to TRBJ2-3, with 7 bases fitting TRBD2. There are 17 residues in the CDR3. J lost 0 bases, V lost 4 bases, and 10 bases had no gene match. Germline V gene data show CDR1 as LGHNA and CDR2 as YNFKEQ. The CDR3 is CASSRGGAQPSTDTQYF. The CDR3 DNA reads TGTGCCAGCAGCCGGGGAGGGGCCCAACCCAGCACAGATACGCAGTATTTT.

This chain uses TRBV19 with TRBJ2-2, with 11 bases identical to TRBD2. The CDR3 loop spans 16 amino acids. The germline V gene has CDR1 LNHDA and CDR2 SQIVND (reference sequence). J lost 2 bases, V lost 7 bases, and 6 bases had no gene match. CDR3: CASKRSGGVNTGELFF. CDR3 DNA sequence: TGTGCCAGTAAGCGTAGCGGGGGGGTTAACACCGGGGAGCTGTTTTTT.

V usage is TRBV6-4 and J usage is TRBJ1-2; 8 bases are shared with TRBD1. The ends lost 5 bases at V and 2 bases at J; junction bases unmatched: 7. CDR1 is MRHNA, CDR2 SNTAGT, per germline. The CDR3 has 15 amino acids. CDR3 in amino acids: CASSYLDRDNYGYTF. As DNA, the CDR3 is TGTGCCAGCAGTTACTTGGACAGGGACAACTATGGCTACACCTTC.

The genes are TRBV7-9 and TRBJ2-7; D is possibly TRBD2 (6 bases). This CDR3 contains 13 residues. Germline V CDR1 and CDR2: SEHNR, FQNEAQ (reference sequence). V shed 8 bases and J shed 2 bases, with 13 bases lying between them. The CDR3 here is CASVEGGTYEQYF. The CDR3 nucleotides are TGTGCCAGCGTCGAGGGAGGAACCTACGAGCAGTACTTC.

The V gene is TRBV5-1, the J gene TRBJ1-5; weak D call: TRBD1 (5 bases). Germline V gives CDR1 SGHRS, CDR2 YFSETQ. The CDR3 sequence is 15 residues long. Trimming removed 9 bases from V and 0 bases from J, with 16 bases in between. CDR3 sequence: CAIRPGGYSNQPQHF. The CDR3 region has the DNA TGCGCCATCCGCCCCGGGGGATATAGCAATCAGCCCCAGCATTTT.

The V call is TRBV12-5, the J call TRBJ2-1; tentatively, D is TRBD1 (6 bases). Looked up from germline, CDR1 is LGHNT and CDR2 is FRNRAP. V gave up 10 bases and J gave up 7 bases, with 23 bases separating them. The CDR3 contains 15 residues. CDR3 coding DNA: TGTGCTACCCAAGTCCCGAGGGGGAAGGGAAATGAGCAGTTCTTC. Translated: CATQVPRGKGNEQFF. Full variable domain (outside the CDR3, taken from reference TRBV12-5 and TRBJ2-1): DARVTQTPRHKVTEMGQEVTMRCQPILGHNTVFWYRQTMMQGLELLAYFRNRAPLDDSGMPKDRFSAEMPDATLATLKIQPSEPRDSAVYFCATQVPRGKGNEQFFGPGTRLTVL.

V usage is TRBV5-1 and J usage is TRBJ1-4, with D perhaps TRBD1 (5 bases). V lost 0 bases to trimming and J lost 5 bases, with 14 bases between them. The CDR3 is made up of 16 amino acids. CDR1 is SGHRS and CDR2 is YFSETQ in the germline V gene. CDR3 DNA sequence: TGCGCCAGCAGCTTGGGCAGGGCGCGTCAGAATGAAAAACTGTTTTTT. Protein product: CASSLGRARQNEKLFF.

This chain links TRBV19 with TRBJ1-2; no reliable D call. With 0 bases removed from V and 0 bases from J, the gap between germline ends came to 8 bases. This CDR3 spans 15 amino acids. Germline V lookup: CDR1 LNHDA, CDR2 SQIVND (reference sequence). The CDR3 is CASSIEGRPNYGYTF. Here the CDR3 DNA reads TGTGCCAGTAGTATAGAGGGCCGACCTAACTATGGCTACACCTTC.

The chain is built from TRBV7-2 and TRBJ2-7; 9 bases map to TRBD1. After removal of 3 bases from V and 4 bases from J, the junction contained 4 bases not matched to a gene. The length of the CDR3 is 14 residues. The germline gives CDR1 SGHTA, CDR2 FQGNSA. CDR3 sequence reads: CASSLGQGIYEQYF. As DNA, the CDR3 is TGTGCCAGCAGCTTGGGACAGGGAATTTACGAGCAGTACTTC.

CDR3 DNA: TGCGCCAGCAGCTTGGGGATGGAGGATGGCTACACCTTC. Its protein product is CASSLGMEDGYTF. This sequence joins TRBV5-1 and TRBJ1-2, with D hard to call. The CDR3 has 13 amino acids. Germline V gene sequence: CDR1 SGHRS, CDR2 YFSETQ. The V end was cut by 0 bases, the J end by 6 bases, with 9 bases between.

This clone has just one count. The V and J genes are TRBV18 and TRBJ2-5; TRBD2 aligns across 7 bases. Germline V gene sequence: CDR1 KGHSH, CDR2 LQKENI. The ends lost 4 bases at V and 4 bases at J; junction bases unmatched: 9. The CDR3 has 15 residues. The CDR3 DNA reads TGTGCCAGCTCACTCTCCGGGGCTAGCGGAGAGACCCAGTACTTC. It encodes CASSLSGASGETQYF. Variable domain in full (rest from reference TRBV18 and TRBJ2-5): NAGVMQNPRHLVRRRGQEARLRCSPMKGHSHVYWYRQLPEEGLKFMVYLQKENIIDESGMPKERFSAEFPKEGPSILRIQQVVRGDSAAYFCASSLSGASGETQYFGPGTRLLVL.

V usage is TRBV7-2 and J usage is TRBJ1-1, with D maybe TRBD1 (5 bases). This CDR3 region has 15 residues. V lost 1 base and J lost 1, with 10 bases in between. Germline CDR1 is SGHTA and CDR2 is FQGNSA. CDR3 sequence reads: CASSLVRQRNTEAFF. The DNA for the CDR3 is TGTGCCAGCAGCTTAGTTCGACAGAGGAACACTGAAGCTTTCTTT.

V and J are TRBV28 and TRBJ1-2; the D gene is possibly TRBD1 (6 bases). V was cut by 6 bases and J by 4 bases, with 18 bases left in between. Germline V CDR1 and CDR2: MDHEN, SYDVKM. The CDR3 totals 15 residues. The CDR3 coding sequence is TGTGCCAGCAGAACCGGGACAACTTTGGGCTATGGCTACACCTTC. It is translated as CASRTGTTLGYGYTF.

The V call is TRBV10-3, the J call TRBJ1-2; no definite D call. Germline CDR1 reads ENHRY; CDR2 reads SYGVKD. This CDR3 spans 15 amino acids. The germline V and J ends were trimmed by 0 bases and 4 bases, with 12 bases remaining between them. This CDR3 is CAISESGPAGYGYTF. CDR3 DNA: TGTGCCATCAGTGAGTCCGGGCCAGCGGGCTATGGCTACACCTTC.

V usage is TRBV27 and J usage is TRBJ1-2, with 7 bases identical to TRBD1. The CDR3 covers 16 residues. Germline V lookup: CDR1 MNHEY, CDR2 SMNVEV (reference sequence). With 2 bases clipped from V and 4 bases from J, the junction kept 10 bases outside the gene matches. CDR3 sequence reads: CASSLNRQGGIYGYTF. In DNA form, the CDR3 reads TGTGCCAGCAGTTTAAATAGACAGGGCGGTATCTATGGCTACACCTTC.

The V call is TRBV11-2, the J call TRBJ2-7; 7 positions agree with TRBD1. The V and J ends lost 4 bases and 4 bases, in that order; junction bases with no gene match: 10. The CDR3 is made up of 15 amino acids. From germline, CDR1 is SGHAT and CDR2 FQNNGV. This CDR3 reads CASSSLLTGKYEQYF. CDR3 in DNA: TGTGCCAGCAGCTCTCTTCTGACAGGGAAGTACGAGCAGTACTTC.

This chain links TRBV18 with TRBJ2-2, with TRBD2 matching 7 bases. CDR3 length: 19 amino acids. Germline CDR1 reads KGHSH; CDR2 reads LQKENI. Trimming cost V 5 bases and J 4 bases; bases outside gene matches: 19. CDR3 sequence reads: CASSFRKGGKVIRTGELFF. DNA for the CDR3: TGTGCCAGCTCATTCCGGAAGGGAGGGAAGGTAATACGCACCGGGGAGCTGTTTTTT.

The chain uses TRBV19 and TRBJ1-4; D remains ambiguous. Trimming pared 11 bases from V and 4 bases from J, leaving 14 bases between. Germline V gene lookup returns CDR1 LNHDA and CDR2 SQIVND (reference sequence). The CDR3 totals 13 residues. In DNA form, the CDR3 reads TGTGCCTCTTTAGGCGGGTATAATGAAAAACTGTTTTTT. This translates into CASLGGYNEKLFF.

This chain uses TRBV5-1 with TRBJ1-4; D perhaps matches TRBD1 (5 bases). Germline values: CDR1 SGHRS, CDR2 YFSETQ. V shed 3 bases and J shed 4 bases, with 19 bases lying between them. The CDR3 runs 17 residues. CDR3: CASSYAGSPLSNEKLFF. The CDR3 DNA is TGCGCCAGCAGCTATGCAGGGTCACCTTTGAGTAATGAAAAACTGTTTTTT.